This T cell receptor beta chain was sequenced for a study of shared clonotypes between healthy human individuals. On the study more broadly: Researchers assigned three CD4 naive, three CD4 memory, two CD8 naive and one CD8 memory plate to each donor.

Study findings and constraints: As a rule, naive subsets had a larger estimated richness than memory subsets.

Genomic DNA of each subset was evenly split across several immunoSEQ plates. Using immunoSEQ multiplex PCR, the repertoire was profiled, and TCRdb retains in-frame clones only, with some absent. Here the sample spans millions of clones, roughly 96% being singletons. None of the donors, who were healthy HIV-negative adults, had recently had acute infections or vaccinations. Details on this clone: Antigen specificity is unknown.

The CDR3 length is 15 residues. Germline V gives CDR1 SGHRS, CDR2 YFSETQ. Losses at the gene ends were 4 bases for V and 3 bases for J; bases not matched to a gene: 8. The origin of this receptor is a man aged 18 to 29 in good health. Sequenced material: naive CD4+ T cells sorted from blood. Subset meaning: CD45RA+ positively selected. The chain recombines TRBV5-1 with TRBJ1-1; 8 bases are a match to TRBD1. CDR3 sequence reads: CASSTAGGRDTEAFF. As DNA, the CDR3 is TGCGCCAGCAGCACGGCAGGGGGCAGGGACACTGAAGCTTTCTTT.